This T cell receptor beta chain derives from a study of shared clonotypes between healthy human individuals. Germline CDR1 is SGHDT and CDR2 is YYEEEE. CDR3 length equals 13 residues. V dropped 1 base and J dropped 5 bases, with 9 bases sitting between them. The protocol was immunoSEQ multiplex PCR, while the TCRdb copy is restricted to in-frame clones and leaves out a portion. The profile shows more than 2,000,000 clones, approximately 93% of them singletons. This receptor was obtained from a man aged 18 to 29 in good health. Some clones in this sample may be carry-over from other donors' samples. This chain uses TRBV5-6 with TRBJ1-2; D gene uncertain. Input material: naive CD4+ T cells from PBMCs. Noted subset: CD45RA+ positively selected. This CDR3 is CASSLWQTYGYTF. For the CDR3, the DNA is TGTGCCAGCAGCTTGTGGCAGACTTATGGCTACACCTTC. Together with reference TRBV5-6 and TRBJ1-2, the CDR3 gives the full variable domain: DAGVTQSPTHLIKTRGQQVTLRCSPKSGHDTVSWYQQALGQGPQFIFQYYEEEERQRGNFPDRFSGHQFPNYSSELNVNALLLGDSALYLCASSLWQTYGYTFGSGTRLTVV.